Below, 10 T cell receptor beta chains from the same sample are listed, as sequenced in a study of immune evolution from preneoplasia to lung adenocarcinoma. Some clones are missing from TCRdb's copy, which holds only in-frame ones; the method was immunoSEQ multiplex PCR. Of approximately 11,000 clones in the sample, about four fifths are singletons; the top ten hold around 3.5%. Sequencing used FFPE minimally invasive lung adenocarcinoma tissue. The receptors originated from a person between 65 and 79 years old with lung adenocarcinoma.

CDR3 bases: TGTGCGACTCACTGGGGGAGCTCTGGAAACACCATATATTTT. The encoded protein is CATHWGSSGNTIYF. This chain connects TRBV19 to TRBJ1-3; D might be TRBD1 (5 bases). Germline V gene data show CDR1 as LNHDA and CDR2 as SQIVND (reference sequence). The CDR3 is made up of 14 amino acids.

This clone was detected only once. The CDR3 loop is CAWDQIMNTEAFF. The CDR3 bases are TGTGCCTGGGACCAAATTATGAACACTGAAGCTTTCTTT. The chain is built from TRBV30 and TRBJ1-1; D remains ambiguous. Trimming cost V 5 bases and J 0 bases, with 10 bases left between them. CDR1 is GTSNPN, CDR2 SVGIG, per germline (reference sequence). The CDR3 consists of 13 residues.

The chain carries TRBV2 and TRBJ1-4; D is unclear. Between the trimmed V and J ends, which lost 4 bases and 1 base, there was a span of 7 bases. The CDR3 extends over 14 amino acids. Germline loops: CDR1 SNHLY, CDR2 FYNNEI. CDR3 nucleotides: TGTGCCAGCAGTGTGGAGGGAACTAATGAAAAACTGTTTTTT. It encodes CASSVEGTNEKLFF. Full variable domain (remainder filled in from reference TRBV2 and TRBJ1-4): EPEVTQTPSHQVTQMGQEVILRCVPISNHLYFYWYRQILGQKVEFLVSFYNNEISEKSEIFDDQFSVERPDGSNFTLKIRSTKLEDSAMYFCASSVEGTNEKLFFGSGTQLSVL.

This chain joins TRBV2 and TRBJ1-4, with TRBD1 as a possible D gene (6 bases). With 8 bases removed from V and 6 bases from J, the gap between germline ends came to 19 bases. Per germline, CDR1 SNHLY and CDR2 FYNNEI. The CDR3 spans 15 residues. CDR3 DNA sequence: TGTGCCAGCCGGCACAGGGAGGTGGCTGATGAAAAACTGTTTTTT. Protein product: CASRHREVADEKLFF.

This clone was seen just once. J is TRBJ2-1 and V is TRBV6-1, with D possibly matching TRBD2 (6 bases). The ends were cut back, 4 bases at V and 1 base at J, with 8 bases in the middle. This CDR3 region has 14 residues. Germline CDR1 reads MNHNS; CDR2 reads SASEGT. CDR3 sequence: CASSVGTSYNEQFF. The DNA of the CDR3 is TGTGCCAGCAGTGTAGGGACTTCCTACAATGAGCAGTTCTTC.

By proportion, this clone is medium-sized. The rearrangement uses TRBV5-4 and TRBJ1-1; 8 nucleotides line up with TRBD1. CDR1 and CDR2 (germline): SGHNT, YYREEE (reference sequence). J was trimmed by 6 bases and V by 0 bases; bases with no gene match: 10. The CDR3 sequence is 16 residues long. The DNA of the CDR3 is TGTGCCAGCAGCTTGGGTTCAGGGGGCTTATTTTCTGAAGCTTTCTTT. Encoded protein: CASSLGSGGLFSEAFF.

This clone is termed large. V gene TRBV28 combines with J gene TRBJ1-2, with 12 bases aligning to TRBD1. Germline values: CDR1 MDHEN, CDR2 SYDVKM. The trim removed 5 bases at V and 4 bases at J, leaving 2 bases unmatched. The CDR3 spans 14 residues. The CDR3 here is CASSRDRGPYGYTF. The CDR3 DNA sequence: TGTGCCAGCAGTAGGGACAGGGGGCCCTATGGCTACACCTTC.

The chain carries TRBV20-1 and TRBJ1-1, with D unresolved. CDR3 length: 11 amino acids. The V gene lost 1 base and the J gene lost 8 bases, with 8 bases spanning the gap. The germline V gene has CDR1 DFQATT and CDR2 SNEGSKA (reference sequence). For the CDR3, the DNA is TGCAGTGCTAGAGGAAACGGAGAAGCTTTCTTT. Encoded protein: CSARGNGEAFF.

V usage is TRBV28 and J usage is TRBJ2-5; 8 bases align to TRBD1. The CDR3 loop spans 13 amino acids. V was pared by 6 bases and J by 5 bases, with 5 bases of the junction left unmatched. CDR1 and CDR2 from the germline V gene are MDHEN and SYDVKM. CDR3 DNA sequence: TGTGCCAGCAGCAGGACAGGGTGGGAGACCCAGTACTTC. It encodes CASSRTGWETQYF.

This clone was seen more than once but under ten times. The genes are TRBV25-1 and TRBJ2-3; a possible D gene is TRBD1 (5 bases). The CDR3 has 15 amino acids. Germline V CDR1 and CDR2: MGHDK, SYGVNS. V lost 5 bases and J lost 2, with 14 bases in between. The CDR3 region has the DNA TGTGCCAGCAGTACCCCAGGGTGGCCCACAGATACGCAGTATTTT. As protein: CASSTPGWPTDTQYF.